A selection of T cell receptor beta chains follows, all from one sample in a study of molecular identifiers for immune sequencing clone quantification. TCRdb reanalysed the PCR reads using MiXCR and keeps one entry per CDR3 protein. Of 100,000 or so distinct CDR3 sequences listed, approximately 22% are singletons. Sequenced sample: naive CD8+ T cells from blood, with Jurkat cell RNA spiked in. These TCRs come from a human donor in good health. Some libraries in this study had Jurkat cell RNA spiked in. Both conserved end residues are part of each CDR3. The D gene is left open where the match is weak. Clone sizes are given selectively: once, few, many, or a class where the clone is expanded.

j_gene: TRBJ2-7
v_gene: TRBV5-6
d_gene: .
abundance: .
CDR3nt: TGTGCCAGCACCCCATCCTCCTACGAGCAGTACTTC
CDR3aa: CASTPSSYEQYF

j_gene: TRBJ2-3
v_gene: TRBV28
d_gene: TRBD2
abundance: few
CDR3nt: TGTGCCAGCAGTTCGGGACCAGCGGGAATCATCGCAGATACGCAGTATTTT
CDR3aa: CASSSGPAGIIADTQYF

j_gene: TRBJ2-3
v_gene: TRBV5-1
d_gene: .
abundance: many
CDR3nt: TGCGCCAGCAGCTTGGAGGGGTGGAGCACAGATACGCAGTATTTT
CDR3aa: CASSLEGWSTDTQYF

j_gene: TRBJ2-2
v_gene: TRBV19
d_gene: .
abundance: few
CDR3nt: TGTGCCAGTAGTACAGGACACCGGGAGCTGTTTTTT
CDR3aa: CASSTGHRELFF

j_gene: TRBJ2-7
v_gene: TRBV5-6
d_gene: .
abundance: many
CDR3nt: TGTGCCAGCAGCCCCCTAGGATCCTACGAGCAGTACTTC
CDR3aa: CASSPLGSYEQYF

j_gene: TRBJ2-7
v_gene: TRBV5-4
d_gene: .
abundance: few
CDR3nt: TGTGCCAGCAGCTTTTCCCAGGGCTACGAGCAGTACTTC
CDR3aa: CASSFSQGYEQYF

j_gene: TRBJ1-5
v_gene: TRBV19
d_gene: .
abundance: many
CDR3nt: TGTGCCAGTAGTATCTCGCGGCGGGGCAATCAGCCCCAGCATTTT
CDR3aa: CASSISRRGNQPQHF

j_gene: TRBJ2-3
v_gene: TRBV29-1
d_gene: .
abundance: many
CDR3nt: TGCAGCGTTGATCGTCATACAGATACGCAGTATTTT
CDR3aa: CSVDRHTDTQYF

j_gene: TRBJ1-1
v_gene: TRBV19
d_gene: TRBD1
abundance: few
CDR3nt: TGTGCCAGTAGTGAGGACAGGAACACCCCTGAAGCTTTCTTT
CDR3aa: CASSEDRNTPEAFF

j_gene: TRBJ2-7
v_gene: TRBV6-2/TRBV6-3
d_gene: .
abundance: .
CDR3nt: TGTGCCAGCAGTTCGCCGGGTCGATCCTACGAGCGGTACTTC
CDR3aa: CASSSPGRSYERYF

j_gene: TRBJ2-2
v_gene: TRBV27
d_gene: .
abundance: .
CDR3nt: TGTGCCAGCAGGACCAACACCGGGGAGCTGTTTTTT
CDR3aa: CASRTNTGELFF

j_gene: TRBJ2-7
v_gene: TRBV5-6
d_gene: .
abundance: many
CDR3nt: TGTGCCAGCAGCCGTATATCCTACGAGCAGTACTTC
CDR3aa: CASSRISYEQYF

j_gene: TRBJ2-5
v_gene: TRBV6-5
d_gene: TRBD2
abundance: many
CDR3nt: TGTGCCAGCAGTTACCCGAGCGGGGACCAAGAGACCCAGTACTTC
CDR3aa: CASSYPSGDQETQYF

j_gene: TRBJ2-7
v_gene: TRBV7-2
d_gene: .
abundance: many
CDR3nt: TGTGCCAGCAGCGAAGCCCAGGGGACTTTCTACGAGCAGTACTTC
CDR3aa: CASSEAQGTFYEQYF

j_gene: TRBJ2-2
v_gene: TRBV4-3
d_gene: .
abundance: few
CDR3nt: TGCGCCAGCAGCCAAGACAGGGTTTTCGGGGAGCTGTTTTTT
CDR3aa: CASSQDRVFGELFF

j_gene: TRBJ2-1
v_gene: TRBV29-1
d_gene: .
abundance: few
CDR3nt: TGCAGCGTTGTAGGGGGGATAATGGACAATGAGCAGTTCTTC
CDR3aa: CSVVGGIMDNEQFF

j_gene: TRBJ1-5
v_gene: TRBV30
d_gene: .
abundance: many
CDR3nt: TGTGCCTGGAGTGTAACGGGCGCGCAGCCCCAGCATTTT
CDR3aa: CAWSVTGAQPQHF

j_gene: TRBJ2-7
v_gene: TRBV27
d_gene: .
abundance: many
CDR3nt: TGTGCCAGCAGCTTCAGGGGTATAGGGTACGAGCAGTACTTC
CDR3aa: CASSFRGIGYEQYF

j_gene: TRBJ1-2
v_gene: TRBV20-1
d_gene: TRBD1
abundance: many
CDR3nt: TGCAGTGCTAGAGAAATGGACAGGGGGCGAAATGGCTACACCTTC
CDR3aa: CSAREMDRGRNGYTF

j_gene: TRBJ2-7
v_gene: TRBV5-4
d_gene: TRBD1
abundance: many
CDR3nt: TGTGCCAGCAGCTCCGGGACAGTACCTTACGAGCAGTACTTC
CDR3aa: CASSSGTVPYEQYF

j_gene: TRBJ2-7
v_gene: TRBV27
d_gene: TRBD2
abundance: many
CDR3nt: TGTGCCAGCAGTTTCTGGGGGGGGTCCTACGAGCAGTACTTC
CDR3aa: CASSFWGGSYEQYF

j_gene: TRBJ2-7
v_gene: TRBV13
d_gene: .
abundance: .
CDR3nt: TGTGCCAGCAGCGCTTCATCCACAGGGAACGAGCAGTACTTC
CDR3aa: CASSASSTGNEQYF

j_gene: TRBJ2-5
v_gene: TRBV12-3/TRBV12-4
d_gene: TRBD2
abundance: many
CDR3nt: TGTGCCAGCAGTCTGACTAGCGGGGGGGCCGAGACCCAGTACTTC
CDR3aa: CASSLTSGGAETQYF

j_gene: TRBJ2-1
v_gene: TRBV11-2
d_gene: .
abundance: .
CDR3nt: TGTGCCAGCAGCCACCCTAGCGACTCTAGCGACACAGACAATGAGCAGTTCTTC
CDR3aa: CASSHPSDSSDTDNEQFF

j_gene: TRBJ2-7
v_gene: TRBV7-9
d_gene: TRBD2
abundance: many
CDR3nt: TGTGCCAGCAGCCCACCCGGGAGGACCTACGAGCAGTACTTC
CDR3aa: CASSPPGRTYEQYF

j_gene: TRBJ2-3
v_gene: TRBV29-1
d_gene: TRBD2
abundance: many
CDR3nt: TGCAGCGTTGACGGGCTAGCGGGGGGGACTAGCACAGATACGCAGTATTTT
CDR3aa: CSVDGLAGGTSTDTQYF

j_gene: TRBJ2-6
v_gene: TRBV4-3
d_gene: .
abundance: many
CDR3nt: TGCGCCAGCAGCACTACTTTAGGTTTAATCTCTGGGGCCAACGTCCTGACTTTC
CDR3aa: CASSTTLGLISGANVLTF

j_gene: TRBJ2-3
v_gene: TRBV13
d_gene: .
abundance: many
CDR3nt: TGTGCCAGCAGCTCCCAACCGGGACTTTCCACAGATACGCAGTATTTT
CDR3aa: CASSSQPGLSTDTQYF

j_gene: TRBJ2-5
v_gene: TRBV12-3/TRBV12-4
d_gene: TRBD1
abundance: many
CDR3nt: TGTGCCAGCAGGCCCGGGACAGGGGTCCAAGAGACCCAGTACTTC
CDR3aa: CASRPGTGVQETQYF

j_gene: TRBJ1-5
v_gene: TRBV15
d_gene: .
abundance: few
CDR3nt: TGTGCCACCAGCAGATCCTGGGGCGATCAGCCCCAGCATTTT
CDR3aa: CATSRSWGDQPQHF

j_gene: TRBJ1-1
v_gene: TRBV3-1
d_gene: TRBD1
abundance: few
CDR3nt: TGTGCCAGCGCGACCGGGACAGGGGTCCCTGAAGCTTTCTTT
CDR3aa: CASATGTGVPEAFF

j_gene: TRBJ2-7
v_gene: TRBV6-2/TRBV6-3
d_gene: .
abundance: many
CDR3nt: TGTGCCAGCAGTCCCCGGACCGACACCTACGAGCAGTACTTC
CDR3aa: CASSPRTDTYEQYF

j_gene: TRBJ2-7
v_gene: TRBV2
d_gene: .
abundance: once
CDR3nt: TGTGCCAGCAGTGAAGCGGGCAGGGGCACCTACGAGCAGTACTTC
CDR3aa: CASSEAGRGTYEQYF

j_gene: TRBJ2-7
v_gene: TRBV30
d_gene: .
abundance: .
CDR3nt: TGTGCCTGGAGTGGTCTCAGTTTATGGGAGCAGTACTTC
CDR3aa: CAWSGLSLWEQYF

j_gene: TRBJ1-4
v_gene: TRBV7-8
d_gene: .
abundance: once
CDR3nt: TGTGCCAGCAGCGGGGATTCGGGTGAAAAACTGTTTTTT
CDR3aa: CASSGDSGEKLFF

j_gene: TRBJ2-2
v_gene: TRBV7-2
d_gene: .
abundance: .
CDR3nt: TGTGCCAGCAGCTTAGGTTTTGGGGGGCTGAACACCGGGGAGCTGTTTTTT
CDR3aa: CASSLGFGGLNTGELFF

j_gene: TRBJ2-7
v_gene: TRBV7-9
d_gene: .
abundance: few
CDR3nt: TGTGCCAGCAGTCCAGGCCACTACGAGCAGTACTTC
CDR3aa: CASSPGHYEQYF

j_gene: TRBJ1-1
v_gene: TRBV29-1
d_gene: TRBD1
abundance: many
CDR3nt: TGCAGCCGAAGACCGACAGGGTCGGGCACTGAAGCTTTCTTT
CDR3aa: CSRRPTGSGTEAFF

j_gene: TRBJ2-3
v_gene: TRBV4-3
d_gene: TRBD2
abundance: many
CDR3nt: TGCGCCAGCAGCCAAGATTGGACTAGCGGGAGTACAGATACGCAGTATTTT
CDR3aa: CASSQDWTSGSTDTQYF

j_gene: TRBJ1-6
v_gene: TRBV5-1
d_gene: .
abundance: many
CDR3nt: TGCGCCAGCAGCGGGGGGAGTTCACCCCTCCACTTT
CDR3aa: CASSGGSSPLHF

j_gene: TRBJ2-5
v_gene: TRBV5-1
d_gene: .
abundance: .
CDR3nt: TGCGCCAGCAGCTTGGGTCAGGTAGGCCAAGAGACCCAGTACTTC
CDR3aa: CASSLGQVGQETQYF

j_gene: TRBJ2-1
v_gene: TRBV3-1
d_gene: TRBD1
abundance: .
CDR3nt: TGTGCCAGCAGCCAAGAATGGACAGGGCCTCCCCCAAGGAATGAGCAGTTCTTC
CDR3aa: CASSQEWTGPPPRNEQFF

j_gene: TRBJ2-7
v_gene: TRBV6-5
d_gene: TRBD1
abundance: many
CDR3nt: TGTGCCAGCAGTTCCGGGACAGCCTCCTACGAGCAGTACTTC
CDR3aa: CASSSGTASYEQYF